This TCR beta chain was captured in a study of CD4+ T cells in melanoma. The study, taken as a whole, reports: A reported correlation linked neoantigen-specific CD4+ T cells to CD8+, macrophage and B cell function. Reportedly, melanoma neoantigen-specific CD4+ T cells showed varied differentiation states.

Germline CDR1 reads LNHDA; CDR2 reads SQIVND (reference sequence). CDR3 length: 12 amino acids. The V gene lost 5 bases and the J gene lost 7 bases, with 11 bases spanning the gap. In its sample, this clone was seen a few times. Its antigen is unknown. Repertoires were generated with immunoSEQ multiplex PCR, while TCRdb's copy carries only in-frame clones and drops some. The sample shows 40,000 to 50,000 clones, approximately 89% of them seen only once. The sequenced material came from peripheral blood. The clonotype comes from a human donor with melanoma. The genes are TRBV19 and TRBJ1-1; possible D gene TRBD1, 6 bases. CDR3 amino acids: CASSFGQREAFF. In nucleotides, the CDR3 is TGTGCCAGTAGTTTCGGACAGCGTGAAGCTTTCTTT.